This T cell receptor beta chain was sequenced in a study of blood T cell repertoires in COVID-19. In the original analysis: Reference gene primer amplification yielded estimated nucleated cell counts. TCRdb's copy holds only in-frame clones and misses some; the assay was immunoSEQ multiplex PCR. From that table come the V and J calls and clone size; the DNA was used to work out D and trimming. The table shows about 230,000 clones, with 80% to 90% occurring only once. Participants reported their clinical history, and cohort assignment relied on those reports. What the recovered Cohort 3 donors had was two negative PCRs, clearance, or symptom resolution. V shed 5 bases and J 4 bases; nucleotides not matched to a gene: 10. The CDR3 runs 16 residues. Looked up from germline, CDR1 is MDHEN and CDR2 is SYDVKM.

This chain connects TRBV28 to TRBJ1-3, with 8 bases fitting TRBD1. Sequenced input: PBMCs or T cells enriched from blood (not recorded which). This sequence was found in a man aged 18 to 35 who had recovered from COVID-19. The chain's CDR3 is CASSRTGRVYGNTIYF. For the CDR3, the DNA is TGTGCCAGCAGTAGGACAGGGAGGGTCTACGGAAACACCATATATTTT.